This T cell receptor beta chain comes out of a study of human T cells and chemical hapten exposure. From the RACE reads, TCRdb called clonotypes with MiXCR, one entry per CDR3 protein. The table includes more than 150,000 distinct CDR3 sequences, around 30% detected once. Between the trimmed V and J ends, which lost 0 bases and 8 bases, there was a span of 11 bases. The germline V gene has CDR1 LGHNA and CDR2 YNFKEQ. The CDR3 has 15 amino acids. The time point is: pre-sensitization, week 0. Indicated treatment: therapeutic diphenylcyclopropenone sensitization with weekly scalp DPC. The rearrangement links TRBV4-2 to TRBJ1-6; tentative D call: TRBD1 (5 bases). The material sequenced was whole blood, taken in connection with sensitization to the hapten diphenylcyclopropenone (DPC). This receptor was obtained from a woman younger than 45 with alopecia areata. Some clones in this sample may be carry-over from other donors' samples. The CDR3 region has the DNA TGTGCCAGCAGCCAAGATCTCGCAGGGCATTCACCCCTCCACTTT. Translated, it gives CASSQDLAGHSPLHF.